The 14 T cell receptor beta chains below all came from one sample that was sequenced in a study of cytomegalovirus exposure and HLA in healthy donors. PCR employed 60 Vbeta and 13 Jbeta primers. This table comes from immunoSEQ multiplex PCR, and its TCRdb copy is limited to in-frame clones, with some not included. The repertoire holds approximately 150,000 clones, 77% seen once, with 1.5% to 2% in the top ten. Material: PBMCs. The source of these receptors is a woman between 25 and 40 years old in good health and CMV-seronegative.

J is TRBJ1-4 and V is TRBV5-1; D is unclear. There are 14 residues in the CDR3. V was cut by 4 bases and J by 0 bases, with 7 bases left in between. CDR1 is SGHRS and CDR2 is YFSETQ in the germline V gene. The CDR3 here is CASSPGATNEKLFF. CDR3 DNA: TGCGCCAGCAGCCCGGGAGCAACTAATGAAAAACTGTTTTTT.

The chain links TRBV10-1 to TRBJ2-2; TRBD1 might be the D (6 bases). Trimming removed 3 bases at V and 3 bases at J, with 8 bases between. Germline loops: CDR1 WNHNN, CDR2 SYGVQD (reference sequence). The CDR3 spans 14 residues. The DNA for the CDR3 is TGCGCCAGCAGTGATACAGGGCACACCGGGGAGCTGTTTTTT. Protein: CASSDTGHTGELFF.

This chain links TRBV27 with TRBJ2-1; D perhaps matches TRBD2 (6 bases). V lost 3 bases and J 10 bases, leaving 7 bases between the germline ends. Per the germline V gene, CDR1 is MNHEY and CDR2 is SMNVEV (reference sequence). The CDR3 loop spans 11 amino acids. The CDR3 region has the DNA TGTGCCAGCAGTTTTGGGGGGGAGCAGTTCTTC. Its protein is CASSFGGEQFF.

The DNA for the CDR3 is TGTGCCTGGAGTGTCGGGGTTCAATCGGGTGGGGAGACCCAGTACTTC. Amino acid sequence: CAWSVGVQSGGETQYF. The rearrangement joins TRBV30 to TRBJ2-5; the D gene is possibly TRBD2 (5 bases). V lost 0 bases and J 5 bases, leaving 19 bases between the germline ends. Germline CDR1 and CDR2: GTSNPN and SVGIG (reference sequence). The CDR3 runs to 16 residues.

In nucleotides, the CDR3 is TGTGCCAGCCAACGGGAGGTGCGCACCGGGGAGCTGTTTTTT. The encoded protein is CASQREVRTGELFF. The chain has TRBV2 and TRBJ2-2; TRBD2 matches at 7 bases. V trimming: 8 bases; J trimming: 4 bases; junction bases outside the gene matches: 7. This CDR3 spans 14 amino acids. Germline values: CDR1 SNHLY, CDR2 FYNNEI.

The CDR3 loop reads CASSYIGGRETQYF. As DNA, the CDR3 is TGTGCCAGCAGTTACATAGGCGGGAGAGAGACCCAGTACTTC. The chain combines TRBV6-5 with TRBJ2-5, with 7 bases matching TRBD2. J gave up 4 bases and V 2 bases, and 4 bases lay outside the gene matches. The CDR3 has 14 amino acids. CDR1 and CDR2 (germline): MNHEY, SVGAGI.

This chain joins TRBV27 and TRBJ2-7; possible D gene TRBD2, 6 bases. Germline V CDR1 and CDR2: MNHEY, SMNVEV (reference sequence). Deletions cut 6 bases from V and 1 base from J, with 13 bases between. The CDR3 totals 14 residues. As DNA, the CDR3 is TGTGCCAGCAGCGGATGGACTACTTCCTACGAGCAGTACTTC. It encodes CASSGWTTSYEQYF.

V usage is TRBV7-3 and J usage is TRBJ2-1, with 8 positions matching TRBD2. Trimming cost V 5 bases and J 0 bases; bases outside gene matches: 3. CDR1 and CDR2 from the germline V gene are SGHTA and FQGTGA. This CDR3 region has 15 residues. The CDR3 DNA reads TGTGCCAGCAGCCTAGCGGGTAGCTCCTACAATGAGCAGTTCTTC. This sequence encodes CASSLAGSSYNEQFF.

The CDR3, as DNA: TGTGCCATCAGTGTTGAACAGAACTATGGCTACACCTTC. Amino acid sequence: CAISVEQNYGYTF. The chain has TRBV10-3 and TRBJ1-2; D gene ambiguous. The CDR3 spans 13 residues. With 4 bases removed from V and 2 bases from J, the gap between germline ends came to 8 bases. Germline loops: CDR1 ENHRY, CDR2 SYGVKD.

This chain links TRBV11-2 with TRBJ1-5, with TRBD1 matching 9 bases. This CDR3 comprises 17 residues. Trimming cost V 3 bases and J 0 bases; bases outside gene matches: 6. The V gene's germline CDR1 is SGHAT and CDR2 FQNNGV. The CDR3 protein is CASSFDRGSGSNQPQHF. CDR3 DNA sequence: TGTGCCAGCAGCTTCGACAGGGGGAGCGGTAGCAATCAGCCCCAGCATTTT.

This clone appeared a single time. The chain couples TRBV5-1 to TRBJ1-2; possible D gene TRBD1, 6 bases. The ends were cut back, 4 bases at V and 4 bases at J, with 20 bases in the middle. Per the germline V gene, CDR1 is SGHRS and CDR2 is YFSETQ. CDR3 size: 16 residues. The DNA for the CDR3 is TGCGCCAGCAGCCCCCCCGATTCGGACAGTTTCTATGGCTACACCTTC. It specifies CASSPPDSDSFYGYTF.

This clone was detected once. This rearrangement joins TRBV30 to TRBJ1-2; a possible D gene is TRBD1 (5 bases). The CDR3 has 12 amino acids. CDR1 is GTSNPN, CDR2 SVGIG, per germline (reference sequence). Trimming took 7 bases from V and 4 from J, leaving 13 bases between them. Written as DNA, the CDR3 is TGTGCCTCCGGGGGGGGGTCCTATGGCTACACCTTC. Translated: CASGGGSYGYTF.

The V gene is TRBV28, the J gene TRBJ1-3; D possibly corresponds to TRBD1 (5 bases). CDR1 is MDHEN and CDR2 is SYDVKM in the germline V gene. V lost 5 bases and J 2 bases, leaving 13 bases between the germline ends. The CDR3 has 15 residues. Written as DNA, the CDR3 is TGTGCCAGCAGTCCGCTTAAGGGGCCTGGAAACACCATATATTTT. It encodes CASSPLKGPGNTIYF. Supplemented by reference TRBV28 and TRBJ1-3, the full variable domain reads DVKVTQSSRYLVKRTGEKVFLECVQDMDHENMFWYRQDPGLGLRLIYFSYDVKMKEKGDIPEGYSVSREKKERFSLILESASTNQTSMYLCASSPLKGPGNTIYFGEGSWLTVV.

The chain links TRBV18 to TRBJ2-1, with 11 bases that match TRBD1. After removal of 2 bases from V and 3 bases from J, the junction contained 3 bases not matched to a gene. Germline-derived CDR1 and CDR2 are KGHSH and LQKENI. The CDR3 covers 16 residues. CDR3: CASSPRDRGDYNEQFF. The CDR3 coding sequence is TGTGCCAGCTCACCAAGGGACAGGGGGGACTACAATGAGCAGTTCTTC.